This entry lists 30 T cell receptor beta chains sequenced from one sample in a study of T cells after yellow fever vaccination. MiXCR was run by TCRdb on the 5' RACE reads, yielding one entry per CDR3 protein. There are a few hundred thousand distinct CDR3 sequences in the sample; 3% to 4.5% occur only once, and roughly 24% lies in the top ten. The sample consisted of PBMCs, taken 5 days after the yellow fever booster vaccination. The receptors were gathered from a young man who received the YFV17D yellow fever vaccine.

This clonotype was recorded at least ten times. V gene TRBV18 combines with J gene TRBJ2-7; TRBD1 matches at 7 bases. Trimming at V came to 6 bases and at J to 6 bases, leaving 5 bases not matched to a gene. This CDR3 region has 12 residues. The germline CDR1 and CDR2 sequences are KGHSH and LQKENI. CDR3 loop: CASSPDRAEQYV. The CDR3 DNA sequence: TGTGCCAGCTCGCCTGACAGGGCCGAGCAGTACGTC.

This clonotype was picked up a small number of times. The V gene is TRBV12-3 or TRBV12-4, the J gene TRBJ2-1, with TRBD2 identical over 9 bases. V shed 4 bases, J shed 2 bases, and the junction held 9 bases outside the gene matches. This CDR3 spans 17 amino acids. The DNA for the CDR3 is TGTGCCAGCAGTTGGGTCGCAGCGGGGGGACCCTACAATGAGCAGTTCTTC. It encodes CASSWVAAGGPYNEQFF.

This clonotype has more than one count but fewer than ten. V and J are TRBV25-1 and TRBJ2-1; the D gene is possibly TRBD2 (6 bases). Trimming shortened V by 6 bases and J by 9 bases, and 21 bases separated the two germline ends. Germline lookup yields CDR1 MGHDK and CDR2 SYGVNS. The CDR3 loop spans 15 amino acids. The CDR3 DNA follows: TGTGCCAGCAGCGACTCGACTGGGGGGTTCCGTGAGCAGTTCTTC. Translating it yields CASSDSTGGFREQFF. The entire variable domain, with the rest obtained from reference TRBV25-1 and TRBJ2-1, is as follows: EADIYQTPRYLVIGTGKKITLECSQTMGHDKMYWYQQDPGMELHLIHYSYGVNSTEKGDLSSESTVSRIRTEHFPLTLESARPSHTSQYLCASSDSTGGFREQFFGPGTRLTVL.

V gene TRBV5-1 combines with J gene TRBJ1-4; tentative D call: TRBD1 (6 bases). Trimming stripped 3 bases from V and 0 bases from J, with 9 bases between. Germline CDR1 SGHRS, CDR2 YFSETQ. This CDR3 comprises 15 residues. CDR3 residues: CASSSHRATNEKLFF. CDR3 nucleotides: TGCGCCAGCAGCTCCCACAGGGCAACTAATGAAAAACTGTTTTTT. The entire variable domain, with the rest obtained from reference TRBV5-1 and TRBJ1-4, is as follows: KAGVTQTPRYLIKTRGQQVTLSCSPISGHRSVSWYQQTPGQGLQFLFEYFSETQRNKGNFPGRFSGRQFSNSRSEMNVSTLELGDSALYLCASSSHRATNEKLFFGSGTQLSVL.

This chain joins TRBV7-2 and TRBJ1-2; no clear D. The CDR3 has 14 amino acids. V dropped 4 bases and J dropped 4 bases, with 13 bases sitting between them. Germline lookup yields CDR1 SGHTA and CDR2 FQGNSA. The CDR3 reads CASSSYEAIYGYTF. The CDR3 DNA is TGTGCCAGCAGCTCGTACGAGGCTATCTATGGCTACACCTTC.

This clonotype was detected only a few times. The rearrangement joins TRBV4-1 to TRBJ1-2; D perhaps matches TRBD1 (6 bases). Trimming took 6 bases from V and 0 from J, leaving 20 bases between them. This CDR3 contains 17 residues. CDR1 and CDR2 (germline): MGHRA, YSYEKL. The CDR3 loop reads CASSPGGAVNSNYGYTF. The CDR3 DNA reads as TGCGCCAGCAGTCCCGGGGGGGCAGTCAATTCTAACTATGGCTACACCTTC.

This clonotype was picked up a small number of times. The rearrangement joins TRBV4-3 to TRBJ2-6; no firm D call. Germline V lookup: CDR1 LGHNA, CDR2 YSLEER. This CDR3 has 16 residues. Between the trimmed V and J ends, which lost 1 base and 3 bases, there was a span of 10 bases. Here the CDR3 reads CASSQAMGLGANVLTF. CDR3 bases: TGCGCCAGCAGCCAAGCCATGGGTCTTGGGGCCAACGTCCTGACTTTC.

There are many counts of this clonotype. V usage is TRBV5-1 and J usage is TRBJ2-2; TRBD1 matches at 7 bases. With V trimmed by 4 bases and J by 7 bases, 10 bases remained unmatched. CDR1 and CDR2 (germline): SGHRS, YFSETQ. CDR3 length: 15 amino acids. The CDR3 spells CASSQNDRANGELFF. For the CDR3, the DNA is TGCGCCAGCAGCCAAAACGACAGGGCCAACGGGGAGCTGTTTTTT.

This clonotype was counted between two and nine times. The rearrangement uses TRBV6-6 and TRBJ1-6; 7 bases are a match to TRBD1. From germline, CDR1 is MNHNY and CDR2 SVGAGI (reference sequence). The CDR3 runs 17 residues. Trimming at V came to 6 bases and at J to 4 bases, leaving 12 bases not matched to a gene. In DNA, the CDR3 is TGTGCCAGCAGAACCAGATGGGACAGTCCGTATAATTCACCCCTCCACTTT. Amino acids: CASRTRWDSPYNSPLHF.

The chain recombines TRBV12-3 or TRBV12-4 with TRBJ1-1; D not certain. The CDR3 has 17 amino acids. Trimming stripped 4 bases from V and 5 bases from J, with 23 bases between. The CDR3 here is CASSSSGGPPFRTEAFF. Written as DNA, the CDR3 is TGTGCCAGCAGTTCCTCTGGCGGTCCCCCCTTCAGGACTGAAGCTTTCTTT.

This clonotype was counted ten times or more. This sequence joins TRBV7-9 and TRBJ1-1; D possibly corresponds to TRBD1 (5 bases). The CDR3 loop spans 14 amino acids. V shed 4 bases and J shed 5 bases, with 14 bases lying between them. CDR1 SEHNR and CDR2 FQNEAQ come from the germline V gene (reference sequence). In DNA form, the CDR3 reads TGTGCCAGCAGCTCTCAGGGATCGGGGACTGAAGCTTTCTTT. This codes for CASSSQGSGTEAFF.

This clonotype appeared many times. This chain joins TRBV7-2 and TRBJ2-4, with D perhaps TRBD1 (6 bases). The germline V gene has CDR1 SGHTA and CDR2 FQGNSA. The CDR3 consists of 14 residues. The ends were cut back, 0 bases at V and 8 bases at J, with 11 bases in the middle. In nucleotides, the CDR3 is TGTGCCAGCAGCTTAGCCGCAGGGGTGGACATTCAGTACTTC. It is translated as CASSLAAGVDIQYF. The whole variable domain, remainder taken from reference TRBV7-2 and TRBJ2-4, is GAGVSQSPSNKVTEKGKDVELRCDPISGHTALYWYRQSLGQGLEFLIYFQGNSAPDKSGLPSDRFSAERTGGSVSTLTIQRTQQEDSAVYLCASSLAAGVDIQYFGAGTRLSVL.

The V gene is TRBV20-1, the J gene TRBJ1-1; D is possibly TRBD1 (6 bases). The V and J ends lost 2 bases and 0 bases respectively, with 10 bases between them. CDR3 length equals 14 residues. Per the germline V gene, CDR1 is DFQATT and CDR2 is SNEGSKA (reference sequence). Here the CDR3 reads CSARLGAVNTEAFF. CDR3 bases: TGCAGTGCTAGATTGGGGGCTGTGAACACTGAAGCTTTCTTT.

This clonotype has ten or more counts. This chain connects TRBV5-1 to TRBJ2-2; D possibly corresponds to TRBD2 (6 bases). CDR3 length: 13 amino acids. Germline CDR1 is SGHRS and CDR2 is YFSETQ. V lost 4 bases and J lost 5, with 9 bases in between. CDR3 sequence reads: CASSARGTGELFF. The CDR3 DNA reads TGCGCCAGCAGCGCACGGGGGACCGGGGAGCTGTTTTTT. The whole variable domain, filled in from reference TRBV5-1 and TRBJ2-2, reads KAGVTQTPRYLIKTRGQQVTLSCSPISGHRSVSWYQQTPGQGLQFLFEYFSETQRNKGNFPGRFSGRQFSNSRSEMNVSTLELGDSALYLCASSARGTGELFFGEGSRLTVL.

This clonotype was detected only a few times. The gene calls are TRBV28 and TRBJ1-1; a weak D match, TRBD1 (5 bases). Trimming removed 5 bases from V and 0 bases from J, with 13 bases in between. Germline V gives CDR1 MDHEN, CDR2 SYDVKM. The CDR3 totals 15 residues. This CDR3 reads CASSPWGEMNTEAFF. The CDR3 DNA reads TGTGCCAGCAGTCCCTGGGGGGAAATGAACACTGAAGCTTTCTTT.

This clonotype has a count of ten or more. The V call is TRBV20-1, the J call TRBJ2-1; D gene unclear. Trimming cost V 4 bases and J 6 bases, with 10 bases left between them. CDR3 length: 12 residues. In germline, CDR1 is DFQATT, CDR2 SNEGSKA (reference sequence). In nucleotides, the CDR3 is TGCAGTGCTAAGATTGAGCTCAATGAGCAGTTCTTC. Its protein product is CSAKIELNEQFF.

This clonotype was seen only a few times. This chain connects TRBV5-4 to TRBJ2-5; 8 bases line up with TRBD2. The length of the CDR3 is 14 residues. CDR1 is SGHNT and CDR2 is YYREEE in the germline V gene (reference sequence). Trimming cost V 6 bases and J 5 bases; bases outside gene matches: 9. The CDR3 region is CASTPGGGFETQYF. Written as DNA, the CDR3 is TGTGCCAGCACCCCCGGGGGGGGCTTCGAGACCCAGTACTTC. Full variable domain (rest looked up from reference TRBV5-4 and TRBJ2-5): ETGVTQSPTHLIKTRGQQVTLRCSSQSGHNTVSWYQQALGQGPQFIFQYYREEENGRGNFPPRFSGLQFPNYSSELNVNALELDDSALYLCASTPGGGFETQYFGPGTRLLVL.

At least ten counts were recorded for this clonotype. The J gene is TRBJ2-7, the V gene TRBV18; D perhaps matches TRBD1 (6 bases). This CDR3 region has 14 residues. CDR1 is KGHSH and CDR2 is LQKENI in the germline V gene. V gave up 2 bases and J gave up 4 bases, with 12 bases separating them. CDR3 protein: CASSPDRTYYEQYF. CDR3 bases: TGTGCCAGCTCACCAGACAGGACCTATTACGAGCAGTACTTC.

This clonotype was detected many times. The genes are TRBV19 and TRBJ1-6; D is undetermined. Per germline, CDR1 LNHDA and CDR2 SQIVND (reference sequence). The ends were cut back, 6 bases at V and 9 bases at J, with 15 bases in the middle. The CDR3 loop spans 14 amino acids. DNA of the CDR3: TGTGCCAGTAGAAGGTCCTCCGGCGGTTCACCCCTCCACTTT. As protein: CASRRSSGGSPLHF.

This clonotype was recorded at least ten times. The chain has TRBV28 and TRBJ1-5; D may be TRBD1 (5 bases). The V gene lost 6 bases and the J gene lost 4 bases, with 19 bases spanning the gap. CDR3 length: 16 amino acids. Germline CDR1 reads MDHEN; CDR2 reads SYDVKM. The CDR3 is CASRRTTRTGNQPQHF. The CDR3 DNA reads as TGTGCCAGCAGGCGCACAACCCGAACAGGTAATCAGCCCCAGCATTTT.

The chain uses TRBV12-3 or TRBV12-4 and TRBJ2-7, with a possible D match to TRBD1 (5 bases). V gave up 3 bases and J gave up 2 bases, with 14 bases separating them. This CDR3 spans 15 amino acids. In nucleotides, the CDR3 is TGTGCCAGCAGTTTGGGGCAGGGATGGACCTACGAGCAGTACGTC. Translation gives CASSLGQGWTYEQYV.

This clonotype came up many times. The J gene is TRBJ2-1, the V gene TRBV6-2 or TRBV6-3; D call uncertain. Germline CDR1 is MNHEY and CDR2 is SVGEGT. V lost 2 bases to trimming and J lost 3 bases, with 5 bases between them. This CDR3 comprises 13 residues. CDR3 sequence (DNA): TGTGCCAGCAGTTACGTGGGCTACAATGAGCAGTTCTTC. It specifies CASSYVGYNEQFF.

This clonotype was counted many times. The chain is built from TRBV29-1 and TRBJ2-1, with TRBD2 matching over 7 bases. The J segment lost 7 bases and the V segment lost 4 bases, leaving 13 bases of the junction unmatched. The CDR3 has 15 residues. Germline V gives CDR1 SQVTM, CDR2 ANQGSEA. As DNA, the CDR3 is TGCAGCGTTGTAAATCGGGCGGGGGTCTTAAATGAGCAGTTCTTC. Its translation: CSVVNRAGVLNEQFF.

This clonotype was counted ten times or more. The V gene is TRBV7-9, the J gene TRBJ2-7; D is perhaps TRBD1 or TRBD2 (5 bases each). Germline V gene lookup returns CDR1 SEHNR and CDR2 FQNEAQ (reference sequence). The CDR3 length is 13 residues. The germline V and J ends were trimmed by 4 bases and 7 bases, with 14 bases remaining between them. The CDR3 loop is CASSSGRFPEQYV. The CDR3 DNA follows: TGTGCCAGCAGCTCGGGACGGTTTCCTGAGCAGTACGTC.

V is TRBV3-1 and J is TRBJ2-4; unclear D gene. Per the germline V gene, CDR1 is LGHDT and CDR2 is YNNKEL (reference sequence). The CDR3 loop spans 13 amino acids. Trimming took 8 bases from V and 0 from J, leaving 8 bases between them. The CDR3 reads CASGSLAKNIQYF. DNA for the CDR3: TGTGCCAGCGGGTCTCTAGCCAAAAACATTCAGTACTTC.

This clonotype was picked up a small number of times. CDR3: CASSATGQGYGYTF. For the CDR3, the DNA is TGTGCCAGCAGCGCGACCGGCCAAGGGTATGGCTACACCTTC. This chain joins TRBV7-3 and TRBJ1-2; D uncertain. Germline V gene sequence: CDR1 SGHTA, CDR2 FQGTGA. The CDR3 contains 14 residues. With 5 bases removed from V and 5 bases from J, the gap between germline ends came to 15 bases.

This clonotype has at least ten counts. The chain uses TRBV20-1 and TRBJ1-1, with unresolved D. V was pared by 4 bases and J by 1 base, with 10 bases between. Germline V gene sequence: CDR1 DFQATT, CDR2 SNEGSKA (reference sequence). The CDR3 is made up of 13 amino acids. Here the CDR3 reads CSATAGQNTEAFF. For the CDR3, the DNA is TGCAGTGCTACGGCAGGTCAGAACACTGAAGCTTTCTTT.

About this clonotype itself: This may be a read error, as it is one base from a much larger clone. The rearrangement joins TRBV7-7 to TRBJ2-2; 9 bases are a match to TRBD1. In germline, CDR1 is SSHAT, CDR2 FNYEAQ (reference sequence). CDR3 length equals 16 residues. The CDR3 DNA reads as TGTGCTAGCAGCTTAGGAACAGGGGGCAATACCGGGGAGATGTTTTTT. It is translated as CASSLGTGGNTGEMFF.

This clonotype has ten or more counts. The chain carries TRBV6-5 and TRBJ1-2; the D gene is possibly TRBD1 (5 bases). This CDR3 is built from 12 residues. Trimming took 8 bases from V and 6 from J, leaving 13 bases between them. Germline loops: CDR1 MNHEY, CDR2 SVGAGI. CDR3 amino acids: CASGPKGNGYTF. Written as DNA, the CDR3 is TGTGCCAGCGGTCCTAAGGGGAATGGCTACACCTTC.

V usage is TRBV5-1 and J usage is TRBJ2-7; 7 nucleotides match TRBD1. After removal of 4 bases from V and 0 bases from J, the junction contained 4 bases not matched to a gene. This CDR3 has 14 amino acids. CDR1 and CDR2 from the germline V gene are SGHRS and YFSETQ. The CDR3 here is CASSAGTASYEQYF. CDR3 bases: TGCGCCAGCAGCGCCGGGACAGCCTCCTACGAGCAGTACTTC.